This entry describes one T cell receptor beta chain. This entry belongs to a study of blood T cell repertoires in COVID-19. The V gene's germline CDR1 is SGDLS and CDR2 YYNGEE. V was trimmed by 0 bases and J by 1 base, leaving 8 bases between them. The CDR3 is 16 amino acids. Method: immunoSEQ multiplex PCR; TCRdb's copy keeps in-frame clones and lacks some. The table records about 55,000 clones, about 93% of them present only once. Sequenced sample: peripheral blood. The J gene is TRBJ2-6, the V gene TRBV9, with D possibly being TRBD2 (5 bases). This clonotype was obtained from a human donor with active COVID-19. The donor label of this sample is uncertain. The CDR3 region is CASSVASGSGANVLTF. CDR3 coding DNA: TGTGCCAGCAGCGTAGCTTCGGGGTCTGGGGCCAACGTCCTGACTTTC.